The 6 T cell receptor beta chains below all came from one sample that was sequenced in a study of T cells after yellow fever vaccination. MiXCR, applied by TCRdb to the 5' RACE reads, yields one record per CDR3 protein. The sample holds a few hundred thousand distinct CDR3 sequences, 6.9% seen once. The sample consisted of CD4+ T cells sorted from PBMCs, taken 15 days after the yellow fever booster vaccination. All receptors derive from a man aged 30 to 45 who received the YFV17D yellow fever vaccine.

This clonotype was detected a few times. The genes are TRBV20-1 and TRBJ2-5, with D perhaps matching TRBD2 (7 bases). Per germline, CDR1 DFQATT and CDR2 SNEGSKA (reference sequence). The length of the CDR3 is 16 residues. Deletions cut 7 bases from V and 1 base from J, with 22 bases between. The chain's CDR3 is CSGRGGGTTFQETQYF. Here the CDR3 DNA reads TGCAGTGGTAGGGGGGGAGGTACCACCTTCCAAGAGACCCAGTACTTC.

This clonotype turned up a few times. This chain uses TRBV20-1 with TRBJ2-1; either TRBD1 or TRBD2 may supply D (5 bases each). The CDR3 extends over 13 amino acids. Trimming took 6 bases from V and 6 from J, leaving 15 bases between them. The germline CDR1 and CDR2 sequences are DFQATT and SNEGSKA (reference sequence). This CDR3 is CSASTRGINEQFF. CDR3 coding DNA: TGCAGTGCCTCAACTCGGGGCATCAATGAGCAGTTCTTC.

This clonotype has a handful of counts. The rearrangement uses TRBV20-1 and TRBJ1-1, with TRBD1 matching 7 bases. Germline trimming cut 3 bases from V and 3 bases from J; bases unmatched to any gene: 7. The germline V gene has CDR1 DFQATT and CDR2 SNEGSKA (reference sequence). The CDR3 totals 14 residues. CDR3 sequence: CSASREGADTEAFF. The CDR3, as DNA: TGCAGTGCTAGTCGGGAGGGGGCGGACACTGAAGCTTTCTTT.

This clonotype has at least ten counts. This CDR3 reads CATSGQGSDSPYEQYF. CDR3 DNA sequence: TGTGCCACATCCGGACAGGGGTCCGATTCGCCCTACGAGCAGTACTTC. The chain recombines TRBV24-1 with TRBJ2-7; 9 nucleotides match TRBD1. Per germline, CDR1 KGHDR and CDR2 SFDVKD. Losses at the gene ends were 10 bases for V and 2 bases for J; bases not matched to a gene: 14. The CDR3 covers 16 residues.

V gene TRBV6-1 combines with J gene TRBJ2-7; TRBD1 might be the D (6 bases). CDR1 and CDR2 (germline): MNHNS, SASEGT. The CDR3 contains 13 residues. Trimming took off 6 bases at V and 2 bases at J, with 11 bases between the two ends. As DNA, the CDR3 is TGTGCCAGCAGGGAGACAGGCCCCTACGAGCAGTACTTC. It yields the protein CASRETGPYEQYF.

This clonotype was observed at least ten times. V and J are TRBV20-1 and TRBJ2-7; D gene unclear. Trimming left V 2 bases short and J 0 bases short, with 8 bases between. This CDR3 is 13 amino acids long. The germline gives CDR1 DFQATT, CDR2 SNEGSKA (reference sequence). CDR3 bases: TGCAGTGCTAGACGGACGAGCTCCTACGAGCAGTACTTC. It is translated as CSARRTSSYEQYF.